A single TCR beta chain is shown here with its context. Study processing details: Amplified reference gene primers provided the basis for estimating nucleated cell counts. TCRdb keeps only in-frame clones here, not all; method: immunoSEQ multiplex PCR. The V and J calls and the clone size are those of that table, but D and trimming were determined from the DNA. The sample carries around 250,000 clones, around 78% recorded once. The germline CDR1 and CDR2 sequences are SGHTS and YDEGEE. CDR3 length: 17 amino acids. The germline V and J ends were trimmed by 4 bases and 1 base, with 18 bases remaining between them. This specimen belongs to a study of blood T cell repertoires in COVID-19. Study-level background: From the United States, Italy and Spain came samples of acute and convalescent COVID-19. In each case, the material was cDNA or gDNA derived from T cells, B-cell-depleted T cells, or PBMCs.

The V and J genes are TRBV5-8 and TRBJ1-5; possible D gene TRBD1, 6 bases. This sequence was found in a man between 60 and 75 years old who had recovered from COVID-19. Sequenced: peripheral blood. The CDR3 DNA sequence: TGTGCCAGCAGCCGGGGGCGGGGGGATTTAAGCAATCAGCCCCAGCATTTT. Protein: CASSRGRGDLSNQPQHF.